The clone carrying this T cell receptor beta chain was observed a handful of times. Its antigen remains unidentified. This record belongs to a study of T-cell memory formation after mild COVID-19. About the study: TCR clustering was largely donor specific. Regarding the study as a whole: Clones shrinking between day 15 and 85 showed a balanced CD4/CD8 split, and those that grew later tilted toward CD4+.

TCRdb reprocessed the 5' RACE reads with MiXCR, giving one entry per CDR3 protein. This table has about 110,000 distinct CDR3 sequences, 22% appearing once. V was shortened by 8 bases and J by 5 bases, with 16 bases between the two germline ends. The CDR3 runs 14 residues. Germline V lookup: CDR1 SGHTA, CDR2 FQGNSA. The sequenced material came from PBMCs or a T cell subset sorted from them (not recorded which). The receptor comes from a man aged 18 to 30 who had mild COVID-19 (a few samples of this study predate the infection). Cell type and time point are not known. The rearrangement links TRBV7-2 to TRBJ2-1; D is undetermined. The CDR3 nucleotides read TGTGCCAGCGGGCCACTGGGCCCCAACAATGAGCAGTTCTTC. Translating gives CASGPLGPNNEQFF.